This entry lists 10 T cell receptor beta chains sequenced from one sample in a study of shared clonotypes between healthy human individuals. Sequencing used immunoSEQ multiplex PCR; TCRdb keeps in-frame clones, though not all of them. The repertoire consists of 2 million to 2.5 million clones, with more than 85% occurring once and the leading ten covering 0.35% to 0.5%. The sequenced sample consisted of naive CD4+ T cells from PBMCs. Subset indicated: CD45RA+ positively selected. The origin of the receptors is a man aged 18 to 29 in good health. Some clones in this sample may be carry-over from other donors' samples.

Worth noting for this clone: Other DNA sequences in the sample encode the same CDR3. The V and J genes are TRBV6-5 and TRBJ1-2, with a tentative D call TRBD1 (5 bases). V dropped 0 bases and J dropped 3 bases, with 11 bases sitting between them. The CDR3 length is 15 residues. Germline assignment: CDR1 MNHEY and CDR2 SVGAGI. The CDR3 bases are TGTGCCAGCAGTTACTCCTCTGGGGGTGACTATGGCTACACCTTC. Protein sequence: CASSYSSGGDYGYTF.

V and J are TRBV5-4 and TRBJ2-1, with D tentatively TRBD1 or TRBD2 (8 bases each). This CDR3 spans 20 amino acids. The germline gives CDR1 SGHNT, CDR2 YYREEE (reference sequence). V lost 3 bases and J lost 8, with 33 bases in between. Here the CDR3 reads CASSSLQGGAGTRTRDEQFF. The CDR3, as DNA: TGTGCCAGCAGCTCCTTACAGGGGGGAGCGGGGACTAGAACCCGCGATGAGCAGTTCTTC.

The gene calls are TRBV7-6 and TRBJ2-5; TRBD2 agrees at 10 bases. This CDR3 has 14 amino acids. Trimming took 7 bases from V and 5 from J; bases not matched to a gene: 7. Germline V gene data show CDR1 as SGHVS and CDR2 as FNYEAQ. The CDR3, as DNA: TGTGCCAGCACCACTTTAGCGGGAGGCGAGACCCAGTACTTC. Its protein is CASTTLAGGETQYF.

The chain has TRBV5-1 and TRBJ2-7; 7 nucleotides align to TRBD1. The CDR3 loop spans 15 amino acids. The germline CDR1 and CDR2 sequences are SGHRS and YFSETQ. Trimming removed 0 bases from V and 2 bases from J; junction bases left unmatched: 5. CDR3 amino acids: CASSLALTGPYEQYF. CDR3 in DNA: TGCGCCAGCAGCTTGGCGCTGACAGGGCCCTACGAGCAGTACTTC.

The genes are TRBV7-9 and TRBJ2-2, with no clear D. V was pared by 3 bases and J by 11 bases, with 10 bases between. CDR1 SEHNR and CDR2 FQNEAQ come from the germline V gene (reference sequence). The length of the CDR3 is 12 residues. The CDR3 protein is CASSFPYGELFF. The CDR3 bases are TGTGCCAGCAGCTTTCCGTACGGAGAGCTGTTTTTT.

The chain carries TRBV28 and TRBJ2-7; D ambiguous. V lost 6 bases and J 5 bases, leaving 11 bases between the germline ends. This CDR3 comprises 12 residues. Germline V gene lookup returns CDR1 MDHEN and CDR2 SYDVKM. CDR3 loop: CASSLTRHEQYF. The CDR3 DNA is TGTGCCAGCAGCCTCACTCGACACGAGCAGTACTTC.

As to this clone: This sample includes further DNA sequences coding for the same CDR3. The chain combines TRBV2 with TRBJ2-3; 9 bases are shared with TRBD2. Per germline, CDR1 SNHLY and CDR2 FYNNEI. Trimming cost V 6 bases and J 3 bases; bases outside gene matches: 4. The CDR3 loop spans 14 amino acids. DNA of the CDR3: TGTGCCAGCAGCCGCACTAGCGGGACAGATACGCAGTATTTT. Its protein product is CASSRTSGTDTQYF.

The chain combines TRBV28 with TRBJ1-2, with 9 nucleotides matching TRBD1. The CDR3 is made up of 15 amino acids. V shed 6 bases, J shed 2 bases, and the junction held 7 bases outside the gene matches. Germline CDR1 MDHEN, CDR2 SYDVKM. The CDR3 loop is CASRTPGQGNYGYTF. The DNA of the CDR3 is TGTGCCAGCAGGACCCCGGGACAGGGCAACTATGGCTACACCTTC.

Note on this clone: Other DNA sequences in this specimen translate into the identical CDR3. The V and J genes are TRBV5-1 and TRBJ2-2; D gene ambiguous. Germline loops: CDR1 SGHRS, CDR2 YFSETQ. There are 16 residues in the CDR3. Trimming stripped 1 base from V and 0 bases from J, with 10 bases between. The CDR3 reads CASSLLRESNTGELFF. The CDR3 DNA reads TGCGCCAGCAGCTTGTTAAGGGAATCGAACACCGGGGAGCTGTTTTTT.

This chain links TRBV29-1 with TRBJ2-7; weak D call: TRBD1 (6 bases). Germline V lookup: CDR1 SQVTM, CDR2 ANQGSEA. The V and J ends lost 7 bases and 10 bases respectively, with 14 bases between them. The CDR3 runs 10 residues. In DNA form, the CDR3 reads TGCAGCGCCTTGGACAGAGTCCAGTACTTC. Encoded protein: CSALDRVQYF.